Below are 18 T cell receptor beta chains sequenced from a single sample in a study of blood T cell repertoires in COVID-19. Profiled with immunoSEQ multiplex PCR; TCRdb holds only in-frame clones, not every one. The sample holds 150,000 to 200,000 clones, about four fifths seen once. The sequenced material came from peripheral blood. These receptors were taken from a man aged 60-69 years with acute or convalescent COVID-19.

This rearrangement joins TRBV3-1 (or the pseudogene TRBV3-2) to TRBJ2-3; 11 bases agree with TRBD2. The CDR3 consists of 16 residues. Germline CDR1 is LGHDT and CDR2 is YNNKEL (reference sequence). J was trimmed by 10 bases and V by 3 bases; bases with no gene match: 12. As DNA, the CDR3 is TGTGCCAGCAGCCACGAAAATCCGGGACTAGCGGTTCCGCAGTATTTT. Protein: CASSHENPGLAVPQYF.

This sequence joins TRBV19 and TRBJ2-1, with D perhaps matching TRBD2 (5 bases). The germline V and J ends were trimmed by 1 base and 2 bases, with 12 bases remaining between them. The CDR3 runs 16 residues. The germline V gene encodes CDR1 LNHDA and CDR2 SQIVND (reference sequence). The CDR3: CASSIAEGTAYNEQFF. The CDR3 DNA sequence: TGTGCCAGTAGTATAGCAGAGGGAACAGCCTACAATGAGCAGTTCTTC.

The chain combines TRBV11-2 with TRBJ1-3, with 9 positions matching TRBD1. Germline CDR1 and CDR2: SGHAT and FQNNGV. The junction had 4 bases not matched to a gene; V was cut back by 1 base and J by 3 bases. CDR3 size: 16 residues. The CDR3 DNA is TGTGCCAGCAGCTTAGGTGGGACAGGGTTTGGAAACACCATATATTTT. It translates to CASSLGGTGFGNTIYF. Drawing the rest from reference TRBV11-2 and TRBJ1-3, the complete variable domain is EAGVAQSPRYKIIEKRQSVAFWCNPISGHATLYWYQQILGQGPKLLIQFQNNGVVDDSQLPKDRFSAERLKGVDSTLKIQPAKLEDSAVYLCASSLGGTGFGNTIYFGEGSWLTVV.

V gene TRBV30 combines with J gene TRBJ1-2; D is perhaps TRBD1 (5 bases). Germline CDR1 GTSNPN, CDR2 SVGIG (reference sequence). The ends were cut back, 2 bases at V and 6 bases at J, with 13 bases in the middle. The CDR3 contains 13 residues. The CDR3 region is CAWSLWRGDGYTF. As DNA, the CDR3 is TGTGCCTGGAGTCTCTGGCGGGGGGATGGCTACACCTTC.

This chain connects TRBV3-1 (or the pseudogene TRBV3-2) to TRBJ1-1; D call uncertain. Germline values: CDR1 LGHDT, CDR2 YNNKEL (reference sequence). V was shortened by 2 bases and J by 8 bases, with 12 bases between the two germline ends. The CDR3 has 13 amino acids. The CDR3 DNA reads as TGTGCCAGCAGCCAACTAGGCGGGGAAGAAGCTTTCTTT. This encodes CASSQLGGEEAFF.

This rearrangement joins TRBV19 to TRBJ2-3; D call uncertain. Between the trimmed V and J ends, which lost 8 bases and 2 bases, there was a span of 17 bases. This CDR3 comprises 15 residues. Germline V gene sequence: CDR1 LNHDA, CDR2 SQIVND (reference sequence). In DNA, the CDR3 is TGTGCCAGTTCTCTTGGAGCTTCGTTCACAGATACGCAGTATTTT. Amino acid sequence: CASSLGASFTDTQYF.

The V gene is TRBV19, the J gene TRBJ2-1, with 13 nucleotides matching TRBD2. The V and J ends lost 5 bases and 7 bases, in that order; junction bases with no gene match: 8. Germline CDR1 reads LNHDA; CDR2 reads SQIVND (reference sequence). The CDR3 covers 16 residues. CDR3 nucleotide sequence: TGTGCCAGTAGTGGTACTAGCGGGGGGGGCCCTAATGAGCAGTTCTTC. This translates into CASSGTSGGGPNEQFF.

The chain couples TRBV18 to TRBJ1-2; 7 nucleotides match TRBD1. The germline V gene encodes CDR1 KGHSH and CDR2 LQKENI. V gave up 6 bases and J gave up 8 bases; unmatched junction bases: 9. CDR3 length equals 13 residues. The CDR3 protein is CASSDRVDGGYTF. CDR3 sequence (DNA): TGTGCCAGCTCCGACAGGGTAGATGGAGGCTACACCTTC.

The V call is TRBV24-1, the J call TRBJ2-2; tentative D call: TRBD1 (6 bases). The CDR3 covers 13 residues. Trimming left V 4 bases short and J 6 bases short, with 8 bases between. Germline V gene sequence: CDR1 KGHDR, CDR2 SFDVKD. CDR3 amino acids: CATSERQAGELFF. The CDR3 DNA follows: TGTGCCACCAGTGAGAGACAGGCCGGGGAGCTGTTTTTT.

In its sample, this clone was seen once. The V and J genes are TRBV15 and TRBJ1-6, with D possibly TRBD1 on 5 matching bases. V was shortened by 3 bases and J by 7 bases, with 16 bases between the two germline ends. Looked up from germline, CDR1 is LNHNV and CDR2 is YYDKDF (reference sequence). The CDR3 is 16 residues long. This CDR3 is CATSSEIAGGNSPLHF. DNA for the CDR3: TGTGCCACCAGCAGCGAAATCGCGGGGGGGAATTCACCCCTCCACTTT.

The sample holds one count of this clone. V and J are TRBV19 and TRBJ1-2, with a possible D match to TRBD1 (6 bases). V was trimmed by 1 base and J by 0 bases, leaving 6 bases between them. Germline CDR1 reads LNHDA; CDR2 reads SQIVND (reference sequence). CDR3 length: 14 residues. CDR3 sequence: CASSIGTANYGYTF. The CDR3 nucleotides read TGTGCCAGTAGTATAGGGACAGCTAACTATGGCTACACCTTC.

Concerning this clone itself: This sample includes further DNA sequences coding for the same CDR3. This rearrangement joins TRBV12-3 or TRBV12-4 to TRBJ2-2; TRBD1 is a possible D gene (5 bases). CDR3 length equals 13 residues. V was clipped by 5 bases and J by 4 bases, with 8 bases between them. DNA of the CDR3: TGTGCCAGCAGTCTTAGGGGCACCGGGGAGCTGTTTTTT. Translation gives CASSLRGTGELFF.

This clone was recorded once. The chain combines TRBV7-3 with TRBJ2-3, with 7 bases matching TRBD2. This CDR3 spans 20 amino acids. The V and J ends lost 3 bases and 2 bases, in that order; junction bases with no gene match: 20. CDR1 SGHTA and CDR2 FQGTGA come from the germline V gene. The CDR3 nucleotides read TGTGCCAGCAGCTTGATCACCAGCTCGTCTAGCGGTAGTTTCACAGATACGCAGTATTTT. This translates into CASSLITSSSSGSFTDTQYF.

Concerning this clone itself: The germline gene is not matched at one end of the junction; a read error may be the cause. The CDR3 nucleotides read TGTGCCAGCAGCTTATCGGACAGGGGCCCAAGTAGGCACTTC. Encoded protein: CASSLSDRGPSRHF. This chain connects TRBV7-2 to TRBJ2-5; 9 bases fit TRBD1. The CDR3 totals 14 residues. CDR1 is SGHTA and CDR2 is FQGNSA in the germline V gene.

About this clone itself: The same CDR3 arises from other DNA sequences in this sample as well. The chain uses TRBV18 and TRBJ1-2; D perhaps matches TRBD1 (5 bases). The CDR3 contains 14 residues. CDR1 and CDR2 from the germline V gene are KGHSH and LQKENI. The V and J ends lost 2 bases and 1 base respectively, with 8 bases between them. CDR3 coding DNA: TGTGCCAGCTCACCAGGGCAGGGTAACTATGGCTACACCTTC. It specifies CASSPGQGNYGYTF.

DNA for the CDR3: TGTGCCAGCAGTGGGGGACAGGGACTTTTTGATTCACCCCTCCACTTT. Its protein is CASSGGQGLFDSPLHF. This chain connects TRBV6-1 to TRBJ1-6; 9 bases are shared with TRBD1. The CDR3 consists of 16 residues. Germline V CDR1 and CDR2: MNHNS, SASEGT. The trim removed 4 bases at V and 8 bases at J, leaving 9 bases unmatched.

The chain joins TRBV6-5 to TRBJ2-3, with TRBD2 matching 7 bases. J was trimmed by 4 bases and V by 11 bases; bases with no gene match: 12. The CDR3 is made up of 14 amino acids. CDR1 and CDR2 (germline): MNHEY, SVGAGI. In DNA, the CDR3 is TGTGCCGGATCACTCCGACTAGCCGCAGATACGCAGTATTTT. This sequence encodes CAGSLRLAADTQYF.

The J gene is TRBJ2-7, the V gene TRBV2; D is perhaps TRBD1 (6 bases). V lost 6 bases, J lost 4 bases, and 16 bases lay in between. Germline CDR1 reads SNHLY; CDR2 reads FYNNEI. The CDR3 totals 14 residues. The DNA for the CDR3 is TGTGCCAGCAGCCGACTTCAGGGGTTGTACGAGCAGTACTTC. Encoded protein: CASSRLQGLYEQYF.